What follows are 10 T cell receptor beta chains derived from one specimen sequenced in a study of cytomegalovirus exposure and HLA in healthy donors (TCRdb year 2017). The receptor library was made with the immunoSEQ multiplex PCR assay. TCRdb re-hosts the immuneACCESS table, in-frame sequences only. Its copies lack some clones; in the studies checked, an unresolved V gene accounts for under half of them, and the cause for the rest is not known. This sample is represented by over 120,000 clones; 90% of them were singletons. In total, the top ten clones hold about 6.7% of the sample. The sample consisted of PBMCs. The receptors derive from a woman under 40 in good health and CMV-seropositive.

The chain recombines TRBV7-9 with TRBJ2-7, with TRBD1 matching over 9 bases. Germline trimming cut 3 bases from V and 2 bases from J; bases unmatched to any gene: 8. Germline values: CDR1 SEHNR, CDR2 FQNEAQ (reference sequence). The CDR3 runs 16 residues. CDR3 DNA sequence: TGTGCCAGCAGCTTGCAACAGGGACAGGGCCCCTACGAGCAGTACTTC. The encoded protein is CASSLQQGQGPYEQYF.

This chain links TRBV4-1 with TRBJ2-7; 7 bases match TRBD2. The CDR3 runs 15 residues. Germline-derived CDR1 and CDR2 are MGHRA and YSYEKL. V gave up 4 bases and J gave up 6 bases; unmatched junction bases: 12. CDR3 nucleotides: TGCGCCAGCAGCCCTAGGGAGGGTGATCGGGTCGAGCAGTACTTC. This codes for CASSPREGDRVEQYF.

The V and J genes are TRBV6-5 and TRBJ2-1, with D perhaps matching TRBD1 (5 bases). Germline assignment: CDR1 MNHEY and CDR2 SVGAGI. V was trimmed by 2 bases and J by 0 bases, leaving 8 bases between them. This CDR3 has 15 residues. DNA for the CDR3: TGTGCCAGCAGTTACGGGGCAGGCTCCTACAATGAGCAGTTCTTC. Protein product: CASSYGAGSYNEQFF.

This clone occurred once. The chain recombines TRBV10-3 with TRBJ2-3; TRBD2 matches 9 bases. Looked up from germline, CDR1 is ENHRY and CDR2 is SYGVKD. J gave up 2 bases and V 2 bases, and 17 bases lay outside the gene matches. There are 20 residues in the CDR3. CDR3 DNA: TGTGCCATCAGTGAGCAAGAGGGACATTGGACTAGCGCCGACACAGATACGCAGTATTTT. Translation: CAISEQEGHWTSADTDTQYF.

The rearrangement joins TRBV19 to TRBJ1-2, with D perhaps matching TRBD1 (6 bases). V was clipped by 7 bases and J by 4 bases, with 25 bases between them. The germline gives CDR1 LNHDA, CDR2 SQIVND (reference sequence). This CDR3 is 17 amino acids long. The CDR3, as DNA: TGTGCCAGTACCCTTACCGCCGGGACACGGGGTCCCTATGGCTACACCTTC. Amino acids: CASTLTAGTRGPYGYTF.

The chain has TRBV5-5 and TRBJ2-7; TRBD2 agrees at 13 bases. The CDR3 contains 16 residues. Germline CDR1 reads SGHKS; CDR2 reads YYEKEE (reference sequence). V dropped 6 bases and J dropped 3; count of bases not matched to a gene: 9. The CDR3: CASNTGLAGVGYEQYF. DNA for the CDR3: TGTGCCAGCAACACTGGACTAGCGGGAGTGGGCTACGAGCAGTACTTC.

This chain uses TRBV5-1 with TRBJ2-2; 8 bases fit TRBD2. This CDR3 region has 14 residues. CDR1 is SGHRS and CDR2 is YFSETQ in the germline V gene. The trim removed 1 base at V and 6 bases at J, leaving 2 bases unmatched. CDR3: CASSLSGGAGELFF. The CDR3 DNA is TGCGCCAGCAGCTTGAGCGGGGGTGCCGGGGAGCTGTTTTTT.

The chain links TRBV5-4 to TRBJ1-2, with D possibly TRBD1 on 5 matching bases. The length of the CDR3 is 15 residues. CDR1 and CDR2 from the germline V gene are SGHNT and YYREEE (reference sequence). The ends were cut back, 2 bases at V and 1 base at J, with 12 bases in the middle. This chain's CDR3 is CASSLGQGDNYGYTF. The CDR3 bases are TGTGCCAGCAGCTTAGGCCAGGGTGATAACTATGGCTACACCTTC.

The chain's CDR3 is CASGDRASYEQYF. The CDR3, as DNA: TGTGCCAGCGGCGACAGGGCCTCCTACGAGCAGTACTTC. J is TRBJ2-7 and V is TRBV6-5, with TRBD1 matching over 7 bases. There are 13 residues in the CDR3. In germline, CDR1 is MNHEY, CDR2 SVGAGI. The V gene end was trimmed by 8 bases and the J gene end by 0 bases; junction bases not matched to a gene: 4.

The chain couples TRBV7-8 to TRBJ1-4; a weak D match, TRBD1 (6 bases). This CDR3 contains 18 residues. The germline V and J ends were trimmed by 5 bases and 2 bases, with 21 bases remaining between them. Germline-derived CDR1 and CDR2 are SGHVS and FQNEAQ. The DNA of the CDR3 is TGTGCCAGCAGCCCCCAAGCAGGGGTGATGGGGACTAATGAAAAACTGTTTTTT. Protein product: CASSPQAGVMGTNEKLFF.